Presented here are 26 T cell receptor beta chains from one specimen sequenced in a study of CD8 T cells in ankylosing spondylitis. TCRdb used MiXCR to reprocess the 5' RACE reads, holding one entry per CDR3 protein. The table includes about 160,000 distinct CDR3 sequences, under 45% detected once. Material: synovial fluid, either unsorted or a sorted T cell fraction (not recorded which). The receptors here all came from a male donor with ankylosing spondylitis.

This chain connects TRBV29-1 to TRBJ2-7; 8 bases align to TRBD1. Germline V gene data show CDR1 as SQVTM and CDR2 as ANQGSEA. CDR3 length equals 15 residues. Trimming cost V 0 bases and J 2 bases; bases outside gene matches: 6. CDR3 sequence: CSVEDPGQETYEQYF. CDR3 DNA: TGCAGCGTTGAAGATCCGGGACAGGAGACCTACGAGCAGTACTTC.

The chain links TRBV4-3 to TRBJ2-7; D possibly uses TRBD1 or TRBD2 (5 bases each). The germline V gene encodes CDR1 LGHNA and CDR2 YSLEER. V was pared by 1 base and J by 2 bases, with 24 bases between. This CDR3 is built from 19 residues. The chain's CDR3 is CASSQVLSPEGEFPYEQYF. For the CDR3, the DNA is TGCGCCAGCAGCCAAGTCCTCTCCCCTGAAGGGGAGTTCCCCTACGAGCAGTACTTC.

This clonotype was observed many times. J is TRBJ2-7 and V is TRBV7-9; D might be TRBD2 (6 bases). Per the germline V gene, CDR1 is SEHNR and CDR2 is FQNEAQ (reference sequence). Trimming took off 5 bases at V and 0 bases at J, with 14 bases between the two ends. The CDR3 consists of 15 residues. This CDR3 reads CASSHAGGLSYEQYF. The CDR3 nucleotides read TGTGCCAGCAGCCACGCAGGAGGGCTCTCCTACGAGCAGTACTTC.

This chain uses TRBV3-1 with TRBJ2-1; no clear D. The V end lost 4 bases, the J end lost 3 bases, and 19 bases lay between the germline ends. Germline loops: CDR1 LGHDT, CDR2 YNNKEL (reference sequence). The CDR3 contains 17 residues. CDR3 sequence reads: CASSPPGAERHYNEQFF. CDR3 coding DNA: TGTGCCAGCAGCCCTCCGGGTGCGGAGCGCCACTACAATGAGCAGTTCTTC.

DNA for the CDR3: TGCGCCAGCAGCCAAGATATGAGCGGGCCCCAGTTAGATGAGCAGTTCTTC. Its translation is CASSQDMSGPQLDEQFF. The rearrangement links TRBV4-3 to TRBJ2-1, with D perhaps matching TRBD2 (6 bases). This CDR3 has 17 amino acids. Germline lookup yields CDR1 LGHNA and CDR2 YSLEER. V lost 0 bases and J 8 bases, leaving 20 bases between the germline ends.

Concerning this clonotype itself: A read error may be the cause here, since a much bigger clone is one base away. The rearrangement links TRBV5-1 to TRBJ2-1, with 8 bases aligning to TRBD2. The CDR3 is made up of 15 amino acids. Per the germline V gene, CDR1 is SGHRS and CDR2 is YFSETQ. The CDR3 region has the DNA TGCGCCAGCAGCTTGGCAGCGGGAGAAACCGATGACCAGTTCTTC. Residues: CASSLAAGETDDQFF. Drawing the rest from reference TRBV5-1 and TRBJ2-1, the complete variable domain is KAGVTQTPRYLIKTRGQQVTLSCSPISGHRSVSWYQQTPGQGLQFLFEYFSETQRNKGNFPGRFSGRQFSNSRSEMNVSTLELGDSALYLCASSLAAGETDDQFFGPGTRLTVL.

The CDR3 spells CASSPRLRTRSTDTQYF. CDR3 DNA sequence: TGTGCCAGCAGTCCCCGCCTTAGGACTAGAAGCACAGATACGCAGTATTTT. This rearrangement joins TRBV12-3 or TRBV12-4 to TRBJ2-3; 7 bases match TRBD2. This CDR3 comprises 17 residues. V shed 5 bases and J 0 bases; nucleotides not matched to a gene: 11.

This chain connects TRBV7-6 to TRBJ2-7, with unresolved D. CDR1 SGHVS and CDR2 FNYEAQ come from the germline V gene. The CDR3 sequence is 13 residues long. V lost 0 bases to trimming and J lost 1 base, with 4 bases between them. CDR3 nucleotides: TGTGCCAGCAGCTTAGCGGTTTCCTACGAGCAGTACTTC. Its translation: CASSLAVSYEQYF. The full variable domain, its missing parts supplied by reference TRBV7-6 and TRBJ2-7, is GAGVSQSPRYKVTKRGQDVALRCDPISGHVSLYWYRQALGQGPEFLTYFNYEAQQDKSGLPNDRFSAERPEGSISTLTIQRTEQRDSAMYRCASSLAVSYEQYFGPGTRLTVT.

This rearrangement joins TRBV12-3 or TRBV12-4 to TRBJ1-2; D is uncertain. The CDR3 has 15 residues. The germline V and J ends were trimmed by 0 bases and 7 bases, with 15 bases remaining between them. The CDR3 DNA reads as TGTGCCAGCAGTTTAGCGACGACGACCATGGGTGGCTACACCTTC. Its protein product is CASSLATTTMGGYTF.

This rearrangement joins TRBV29-1 to TRBJ2-1; 14 bases are a match to TRBD2. From germline, CDR1 is SQVTM and CDR2 ANQGSEA. Germline trimming cut 1 base from V and 2 bases from J; bases unmatched to any gene: 1. This CDR3 spans 16 amino acids. The CDR3 loop reads CSVEGTSGGPYNEQFF. The DNA for the CDR3 is TGCAGCGTTGAAGGGACTAGCGGGGGGCCCTACAATGAGCAGTTCTTC.

In this sample, this clonotype turned up a few times. The V and J genes are TRBV4-3 and TRBJ1-2; D ambiguous. CDR1 LGHNA and CDR2 YSLEER come from the germline V gene. The CDR3 has 13 residues. The V and J ends lost 3 bases and 6 bases respectively, with 11 bases between them. CDR3 loop: CASSHWRRNGYTF. The DNA of the CDR3 is TGCGCCAGCAGCCATTGGCGGAGAAATGGCTACACCTTC.

This clonotype has at least ten counts. The rearrangement joins TRBV6-2 or TRBV6-3 to TRBJ2-7, with D possibly being TRBD2 (7 bases). Trimming shortened V by 6 bases and J by 5 bases, and 20 bases separated the two germline ends. The CDR3 covers 15 residues. Germline CDR1 is MNHEY and CDR2 is SVGEGT. This chain's CDR3 is CASSLRGARGNEQYF. The CDR3 DNA is TGTGCCAGCAGCCTCCGGGGGGCCCGCGGGAACGAGCAGTACTTC.

This chain uses TRBV6-5 with TRBJ2-7, with D possibly matching TRBD2 (5 bases). The CDR3 has 15 residues. CDR1 and CDR2 (germline): MNHEY, SVGAGI. V was cut by 1 base and J by 0 bases, with 10 bases left in between. The CDR3 sequence is CASSYFGRSSYEQYF. The CDR3 DNA reads as TGTGCCAGCAGTTACTTTGGGAGAAGCTCCTACGAGCAGTACTTC.

This clonotype was recorded a few times. The rearrangement joins TRBV5-1 to TRBJ2-1; 7 nucleotides match TRBD2. V dropped 2 bases and J dropped 2; count of bases not matched to a gene: 10. CDR1 SGHRS and CDR2 YFSETQ come from the germline V gene. The CDR3 consists of 17 residues. CDR3 residues: CASSFNPGTKTYNEQFF. The DNA of the CDR3 is TGCGCCAGCAGCTTTAATCCTGGGACTAAAACCTACAATGAGCAGTTCTTC.

This clonotype was picked up a small number of times. The chain combines TRBV18 with TRBJ2-7; D could derive from TRBD1 or TRBD2 (5 bases each). The V end lost 6 bases, the J end lost 4 bases, and 16 bases lay between the germline ends. Germline values: CDR1 KGHSH, CDR2 LQKENI. The CDR3 loop spans 14 amino acids. The CDR3 region is CASSSQERGYEQYF. The CDR3 bases are TGTGCCAGCTCGTCCCAAGAGAGGGGATACGAGCAGTACTTC.

This clonotype has a count of ten or more. The J gene is TRBJ2-1, the V gene TRBV28; D gene ambiguous. The CDR3 length is 11 residues. Germline-derived CDR1 and CDR2 are MDHEN and SYDVKM. V was cut by 5 bases and J by 3 bases, with 2 bases left in between. DNA for the CDR3: TGTGCCAGCAGTGGCTACAATGAGCAGTTCTTC. It is translated as CASSGYNEQFF.

The chain recombines TRBV6-2 or TRBV6-3 with TRBJ2-1; the match to TRBD2 covers 13 bases. With 3 bases clipped from V and 7 bases from J, the junction kept 12 bases outside the gene matches. CDR1 is MNHEY and CDR2 is SVGEGT in the germline V gene. This CDR3 contains 18 residues. CDR3 sequence (DNA): TGTGCCAGCAGTTATGACGCCGGGGGGACTAGCGGGGTAAATGAGCAGTTCTTC. Translating gives CASSYDAGGTSGVNEQFF.

The V call is TRBV20-1, the J call TRBJ1-5; TRBD1 matches 9 bases. V shed 1 base and J 5 bases; nucleotides not matched to a gene: 3. Germline V gene sequence: CDR1 DFQATT, CDR2 SNEGSKA (reference sequence). This CDR3 is built from 14 residues. The CDR3, as DNA: TGCAGTGCTAGAGTGAACAGGGGGCATCAGCCCCAGCATTTT. Translated: CSARVNRGHQPQHF.

This clonotype came up a few times. The chain carries TRBV7-9 and TRBJ1-1, with a possible D match to TRBD1 (5 bases). V was cut by 7 bases and J by 0 bases, with 18 bases left in between. Germline loops: CDR1 SEHNR, CDR2 FQNEAQ (reference sequence). The CDR3 has 16 residues. The CDR3 region is CASNMPGTVMNTEAFF. CDR3 bases: TGTGCCAGCAACATGCCCGGGACGGTAATGAACACTGAAGCTTTCTTT. The full variable domain, its missing parts supplied by reference TRBV7-9 and TRBJ1-1, is DTGVSQNPRHKITKRGQNVTFRCDPISEHNRLYWYRQTLGQGPEFLTYFQNEAQLEKSRLLSDRFSAERPKGSFSTLEIQRTEQGDSAMYLCASNMPGTVMNTEAFFGQGTRLTVV.

This clonotype was counted ten times or more. The rearrangement links TRBV18 to TRBJ2-5; D unclear. Germline V gene data show CDR1 as KGHSH and CDR2 as LQKENI. The CDR3 loop spans 15 amino acids. V was shortened by 0 bases and J by 7 bases, with 15 bases between the two germline ends. The chain's CDR3 is CASSPPPDAPGTQYF. CDR3 in DNA: TGTGCCAGCTCACCACCGCCGGACGCCCCAGGGACCCAGTACTTC.

The chain combines TRBV4-1 with TRBJ1-2, with 8 bases aligning to TRBD1. V trimming: 2 bases; J trimming: 3 bases; junction bases outside the gene matches: 5. Germline V gene sequence: CDR1 MGHRA, CDR2 YSYEKL. The CDR3 contains 15 residues. CDR3 nucleotide sequence: TGCGCCAGCAGCCAAACAGGGGGAGAGGACTATGGCTACACCTTC. This translates into CASSQTGGEDYGYTF.

This sequence joins TRBV5-1 and TRBJ1-2, with no clear D. CDR1 and CDR2 from the germline V gene are SGHRS and YFSETQ. Between the trimmed V and J ends, which lost 0 bases and 5 bases, there was a span of 11 bases. The CDR3 is 14 residues long. The CDR3 DNA sequence: TGCGCCAGCAGCTTGGGGCAGTCCACGTATGGCTACACCTTC. It is translated as CASSLGQSTYGYTF. The variable domain in full, with the rest retrieved from reference TRBV5-1 and TRBJ1-2, is KAGVTQTPRYLIKTRGQQVTLSCSPISGHRSVSWYQQTPGQGLQFLFEYFSETQRNKGNFPGRFSGRQFSNSRSEMNVSTLELGDSALYLCASSLGQSTYGYTFGSGTRLTVV.

In its sample, this clonotype was seen a few times. V gene TRBV7-8 combines with J gene TRBJ2-1; 8 bases line up with TRBD2. The CDR3 consists of 16 residues. The V and J ends lost 6 bases and 7 bases, in that order; junction bases with no gene match: 14. Germline V CDR1 and CDR2: SGHVS, FQNEAQ. The CDR3 DNA is TGTGCCAGCAGAGTAGGGTGGCGGGAGGAGTTGAATGAGCAGTTCTTC. Translated: CASRVGWREELNEQFF.

The J gene is TRBJ1-2, the V gene TRBV18; D unresolved. V lost 4 bases to trimming and J lost 4 bases, with 10 bases between them. Germline CDR1 is KGHSH and CDR2 is LQKENI. The length of the CDR3 is 13 residues. CDR3: CASSLAPIYGYTF. In DNA, the CDR3 is TGTGCCAGCTCACTAGCCCCAATCTATGGCTACACCTTC.

CDR3 DNA sequence: TGTGCCAGCCCGGGGGAGACGTATGAAGCTTTCTTT. It translates to CASPGETYEAFF. The rearrangement links TRBV6-4 to TRBJ1-1; TRBD1 might be the D (5 bases). Germline V gene data show CDR1 as MRHNA and CDR2 as SNTAGT. The V end was cut by 8 bases, the J end by 7 bases, with 14 bases between. This CDR3 contains 12 residues.

The V and J genes are TRBV27 and TRBJ1-1, with 9 bases matching TRBD1. After removal of 8 bases from V and 7 bases from J, the junction contained 20 bases not matched to a gene. CDR3 length equals 17 residues. The germline V gene encodes CDR1 MNHEY and CDR2 SMNVEV (reference sequence). CDR3 in DNA: TGTGCCAGCGGAGGGGAGACGGGACAGGGTTTTTCGGGTGAAGCTTTCTTT. This encodes CASGGETGQGFSGEAFF.